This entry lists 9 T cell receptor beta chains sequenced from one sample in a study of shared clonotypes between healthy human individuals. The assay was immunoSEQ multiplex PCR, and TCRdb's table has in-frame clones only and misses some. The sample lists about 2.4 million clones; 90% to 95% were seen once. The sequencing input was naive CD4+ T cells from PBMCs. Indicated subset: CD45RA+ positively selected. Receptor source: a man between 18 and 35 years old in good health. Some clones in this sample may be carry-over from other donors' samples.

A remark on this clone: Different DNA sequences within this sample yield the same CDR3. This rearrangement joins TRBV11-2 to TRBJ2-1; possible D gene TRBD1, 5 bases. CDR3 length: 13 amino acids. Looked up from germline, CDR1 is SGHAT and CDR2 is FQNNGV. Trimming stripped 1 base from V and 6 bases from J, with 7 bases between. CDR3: CASSLGQGNEQFF. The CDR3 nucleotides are TGTGCCAGCAGCTTAGGGCAGGGCAATGAGCAGTTCTTC.

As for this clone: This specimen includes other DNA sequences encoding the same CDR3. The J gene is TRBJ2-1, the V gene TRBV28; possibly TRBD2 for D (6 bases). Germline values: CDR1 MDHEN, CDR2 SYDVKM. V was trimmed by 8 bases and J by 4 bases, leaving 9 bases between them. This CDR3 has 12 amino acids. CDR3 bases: TGTGCCAGCGGGACTCCATACAATGAGCAGTTCTTC. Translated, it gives CASGTPYNEQFF.

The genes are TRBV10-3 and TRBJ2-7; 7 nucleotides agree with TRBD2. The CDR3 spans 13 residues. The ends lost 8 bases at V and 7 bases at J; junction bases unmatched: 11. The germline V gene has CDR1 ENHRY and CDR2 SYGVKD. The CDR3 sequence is CAIGLDPDREQYF. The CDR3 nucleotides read TGTGCCATCGGACTAGACCCCGATAGGGAGCAGTACTTC.

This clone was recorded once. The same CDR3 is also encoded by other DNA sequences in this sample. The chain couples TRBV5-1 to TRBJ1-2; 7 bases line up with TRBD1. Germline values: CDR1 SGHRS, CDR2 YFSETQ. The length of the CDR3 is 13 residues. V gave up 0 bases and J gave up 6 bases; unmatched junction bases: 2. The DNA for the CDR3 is TGCGCCAGCAGCTTGGGGCAGGGGGATGGCTACACCTTC. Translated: CASSLGQGDGYTF.

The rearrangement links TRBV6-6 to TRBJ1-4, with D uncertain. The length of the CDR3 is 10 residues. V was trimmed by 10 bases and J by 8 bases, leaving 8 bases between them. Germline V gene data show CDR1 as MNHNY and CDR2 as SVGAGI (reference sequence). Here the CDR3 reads CATLYEKLFF. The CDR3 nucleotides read TGTGCCACCCTCTACGAAAAACTGTTTTTT.

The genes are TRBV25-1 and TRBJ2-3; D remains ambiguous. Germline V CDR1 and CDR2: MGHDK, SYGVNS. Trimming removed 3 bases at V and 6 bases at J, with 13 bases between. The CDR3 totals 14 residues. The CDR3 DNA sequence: TGTGCCAGCAGTGACCCCGGGCCTAGGGATACGCAGTATTTT. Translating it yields CASSDPGPRDTQYF.

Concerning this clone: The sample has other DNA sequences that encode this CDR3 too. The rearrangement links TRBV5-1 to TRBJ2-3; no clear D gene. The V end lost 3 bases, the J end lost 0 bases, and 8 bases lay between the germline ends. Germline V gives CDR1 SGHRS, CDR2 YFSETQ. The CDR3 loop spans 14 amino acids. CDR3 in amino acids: CASSSGQSTDTQYF. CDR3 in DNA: TGCGCCAGCAGCTCTGGCCAGAGCACAGATACGCAGTATTTT. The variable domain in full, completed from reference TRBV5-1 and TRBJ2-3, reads KAGVTQTPRYLIKTRGQQVTLSCSPISGHRSVSWYQQTPGQGLQFLFEYFSETQRNKGNFPGRFSGRQFSNSRSEMNVSTLELGDSALYLCASSSGQSTDTQYFGPGTRLTVL.

CDR3 sequence (DNA): TGTGCCAGCAGTTCACCCCCACCTGGAGAAAAACTGTTTTTT. This encodes CASSSPPPGEKLFF. The chain combines TRBV28 with TRBJ1-4; no firm D call. The germline V gene has CDR1 MDHEN and CDR2 SYDVKM. V was cut by 4 bases and J by 8 bases, with 14 bases left in between. The CDR3 runs 14 residues.

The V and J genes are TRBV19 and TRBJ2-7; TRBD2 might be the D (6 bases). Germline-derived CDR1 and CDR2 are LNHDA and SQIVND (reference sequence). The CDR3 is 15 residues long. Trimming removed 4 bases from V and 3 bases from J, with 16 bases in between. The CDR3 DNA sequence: TGTGCCAGTAGTAAAGGGGACTCCAGTCTCTACGAGCAGTACTTC. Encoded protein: CASSKGDSSLYEQYF.